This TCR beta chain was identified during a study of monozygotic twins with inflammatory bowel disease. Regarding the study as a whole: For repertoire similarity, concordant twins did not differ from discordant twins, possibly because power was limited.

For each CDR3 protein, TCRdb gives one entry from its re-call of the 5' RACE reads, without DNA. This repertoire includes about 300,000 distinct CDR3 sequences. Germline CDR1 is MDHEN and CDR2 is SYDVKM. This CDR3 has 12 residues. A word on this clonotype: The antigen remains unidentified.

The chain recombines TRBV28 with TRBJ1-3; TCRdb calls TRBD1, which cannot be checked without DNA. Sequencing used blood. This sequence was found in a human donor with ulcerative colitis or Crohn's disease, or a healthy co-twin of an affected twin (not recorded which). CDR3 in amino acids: CASSRGRNTIYF.